What follows describes a single TCR beta chain. Its cognate antigen is unknown. The CDR3 spans 14 residues. Germline loops: CDR1 DFQATT, CDR2 SNEGSKA (reference sequence). Trimming cost V 1 base and J 4 bases, with 14 bases left between them. Amplification yielded TCR beta CDR3 regions, with RNA transcripts as the source. The HTBI primer set served for first-round RT-PCR of the TCR CDR3. MiXCR was run by TCRdb on the multiplex PCR reads, yielding one entry per CDR3 protein. Of 200,000 to 250,000 distinct CDR3 sequences in the sample, about 15% were seen once. The record originates from a study of T cells in Graves' hyperthyroidism and ophthalmopathy. Study-wide results and caveats: Expanded thyroid clonotypes (above 0.001) were mostly also found in blood.

The TCR sequence derives from a woman between 18 and 30 years old with Graves' ophthalmopathy. The sample taken for sequencing was blood. This chain links TRBV20-1 with TRBJ2-7, with a tentative D call TRBD1 (6 bases). The CDR3 DNA follows: TGCAGTGCTAGAGTCCAGGGGATAGGTTACGAGCAGTACTTC. This gives the protein CSARVQGIGYEQYF.